This entry features one T cell receptor (beta chain) sequence. Trimming pared 2 bases from V and 1 base from J, leaving 5 bases between. The germline CDR1 and CDR2 sequences are MNHNS and SASEGT. The CDR3 contains 13 residues. Repertoires were generated with immunoSEQ multiplex PCR, while TCRdb's copy carries only in-frame clones and drops some. The sample shows over 100,000 clones, about 88% of them seen only once. This record comes from a study of control samples from healthy donors and cancer patients. This sequence originates from a man between 50 and 59 years old in good health. The sample was blood. This rearrangement joins TRBV6-1 to TRBJ1-2; D remains ambiguous. CDR3 loop: CASSERGNYGYTF. The CDR3 DNA reads TGTGCCAGCAGTGAACGGGGTAACTATGGCTACACCTTC.